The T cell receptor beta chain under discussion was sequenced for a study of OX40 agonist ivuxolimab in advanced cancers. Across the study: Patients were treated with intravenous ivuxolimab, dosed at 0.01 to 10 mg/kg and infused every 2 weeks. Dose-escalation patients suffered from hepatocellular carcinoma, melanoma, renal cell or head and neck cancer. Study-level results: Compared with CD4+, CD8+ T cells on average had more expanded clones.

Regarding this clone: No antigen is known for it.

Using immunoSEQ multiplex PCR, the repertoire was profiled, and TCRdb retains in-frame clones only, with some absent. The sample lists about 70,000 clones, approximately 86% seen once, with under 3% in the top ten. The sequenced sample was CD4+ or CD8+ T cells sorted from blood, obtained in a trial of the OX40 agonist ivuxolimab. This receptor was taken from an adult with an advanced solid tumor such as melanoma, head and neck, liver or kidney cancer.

CDR3 sequence: CSASPLNEQFF. CDR3 coding DNA: TGCAGTGCTAGTCCTTTGAATGAGCAGTTCTTC. The chain combines TRBV20-1 with TRBJ2-1; D not resolved. Germline lookup yields CDR1 DFQATT and CDR2 SNEGSKA (reference sequence). Trimming shortened V by 3 bases and J by 7 bases, and 7 bases separated the two germline ends. The CDR3 sequence is 11 residues long.